The 14 T cell receptor beta chains below were found in one sample sequenced in a study of technical replicates of blood from a handful of donors. TCRdb's copy holds only in-frame clones and misses some; the assay was immunoSEQ multiplex PCR. The repertoire holds about 97,000 clones, over 95% seen once, with around 0.2% in the top ten. The source material was T cells isolated from PBMCs. The origin of the receptors is a human donor in good health.

The V and J genes are TRBV2 and TRBJ2-5, with 7 nucleotides matching TRBD2. V shed 11 bases, J shed 2 bases, and the junction held 14 bases outside the gene matches. CDR3 size: 15 residues. Germline V CDR1 and CDR2: SNHLY, FYNNEI. The CDR3 DNA follows: TGTGCCTCAAGACTGGGTCTAGCGGTACAAGAGACCCAGTACTTC. It encodes CASRLGLAVQETQYF.

This chain joins TRBV29-1 and TRBJ2-7, with D possibly TRBD2 on 7 matching bases. The CDR3 extends over 12 amino acids. CDR1 is SQVTM, CDR2 ANQGSEA, per germline. This CDR3 is CSGRGISYEQYF. The DNA of the CDR3 is TGCAGTGGGAGGGGGATCAGCTACGAGCAGTACTTC.

The V call is TRBV6-5, the J call TRBJ2-3, with D perhaps matching TRBD1 (5 bases). The germline V gene encodes CDR1 MNHEY and CDR2 SVGAGI. V was clipped by 6 bases and J by 3 bases, with 10 bases between them. This CDR3 region has 13 residues. Here the CDR3 DNA reads TGTGCCAGCAGGCAGGGTGGTACAGATACGCAGTATTTT. Residues: CASRQGGTDTQYF.

The rearrangement links TRBV19 to TRBJ1-1; D is uncertain. Germline V CDR1 and CDR2: LNHDA, SQIVND (reference sequence). Trimming cost V 1 base and J 1 base, with 22 bases left between them. This CDR3 contains 19 residues. In nucleotides, the CDR3 is TGTGCCAGTAGTATAGTTACGGGAAGAGTTTACCCGGCGAACACTGAAGCTTTCTTT. Translating gives CASSIVTGRVYPANTEAFF. The full variable domain, with the rest looked up from reference TRBV19 and TRBJ1-1, is DGGITQSPKYLFRKEGQNVTLSCEQNLNHDAMYWYRQDPGQGLRLIYYSQIVNDFQKGDIAEGYSVSREKKESFPLTVTSAQKNPTAFYLCASSIVTGRVYPANTEAFFGQGTRLTVV.

The V call is TRBV5-4, the J call TRBJ2-3, with 9 bases matching TRBD1. CDR1 SGHNT and CDR2 YYREEE come from the germline V gene (reference sequence). The CDR3 extends over 15 amino acids. J lost 6 bases, V lost 0 bases, and 5 bases had no gene match. In DNA, the CDR3 is TGTGCCAGCAGCTTGGAAGGGACAGGGAGGGATACGCAGTATTTT. Translating it yields CASSLEGTGRDTQYF. Full variable domain (remainder filled in from reference TRBV5-4 and TRBJ2-3): ETGVTQSPTHLIKTRGQQVTLRCSSQSGHNTVSWYQQALGQGPQFIFQYYREEENGRGNFPPRFSGLQFPNYSSELNVNALELDDSALYLCASSLEGTGRDTQYFGPGTRLTVL.

The CDR3 DNA sequence: TGTGCCAGCAGTTCCGGGACTAGCGGGAGAAATGAGCAGTTCTTC. This gives the protein CASSSGTSGRNEQFF. The rearrangement links TRBV6-5 to TRBJ2-1; 14 bases agree with TRBD2. Germline trimming cut 4 bases from V and 7 bases from J; bases unmatched to any gene: 3. The CDR3 spans 15 residues. CDR1 is MNHEY, CDR2 SVGAGI, per germline.

The CDR3 loop reads CASSFGLDGYTF. CDR3 in DNA: TGTGCCAGCAGCTTTGGGCTGGATGGCTACACCTTC. The chain links TRBV11-3 to TRBJ1-2; D is undetermined. V was clipped by 3 bases and J by 6 bases, with 8 bases between them. The CDR3 has 12 amino acids. CDR1 and CDR2 (germline): SGHNT, YENEEA.

The rearrangement links TRBV7-9 to TRBJ1-1; D is unresolved. Per germline, CDR1 SEHNR and CDR2 FQNEAQ (reference sequence). CDR3 size: 12 residues. V gave up 5 bases and J gave up 3 bases, with 7 bases separating them. The CDR3 reads CASSRGDTEAFF. The CDR3 DNA is TGTGCCAGCAGCCGCGGGGACACTGAAGCTTTCTTT.

The chain employs TRBV12-5 and TRBJ1-3, with a weak D call TRBD1 (5 bases). Germline CDR1 reads LGHNT; CDR2 reads FRNRAP. Trimming stripped 2 bases from V and 5 bases from J, with 19 bases between. The CDR3 runs to 17 residues. The CDR3 sequence is CASGLILGRQIRNTIYF. The CDR3 DNA follows: TGTGCTAGTGGTTTGATCCTCGGAAGACAGATTCGAAACACCATATATTTT.

V gene TRBV5-1 combines with J gene TRBJ1-4; 7 bases map to TRBD1. Germline-derived CDR1 and CDR2 are SGHRS and YFSETQ. This CDR3 region has 14 residues. J was trimmed by 8 bases and V by 4 bases; bases with no gene match: 8. The CDR3 reads CASSNQGGQEKLFF. The CDR3 coding sequence is TGCGCCAGCAGCAACCAGGGGGGCCAAGAAAAACTGTTTTTT.

The chain uses TRBV5-4 and TRBJ1-2; 9 bases are shared with TRBD1. Germline CDR1 reads SGHNT; CDR2 reads YYREEE (reference sequence). With 7 bases clipped from V and 2 bases from J, the junction kept 3 bases outside the gene matches. The CDR3 is 13 residues long. The CDR3 DNA reads TGTGCCAGCCGACAGGGGGAAAACTATGGCTACACCTTC. Protein sequence: CASRQGENYGYTF.

The V call is TRBV6-5, the J call TRBJ1-5; D is unresolved. This CDR3 is 15 amino acids long. Germline values: CDR1 MNHEY, CDR2 SVGAGI. V gave up 0 bases and J gave up 7 bases, with 13 bases separating them. The CDR3 sequence is CASSYSRIRRQPQHF. The CDR3, as DNA: TGTGCCAGCAGTTACTCGAGAATTAGGAGGCAGCCCCAGCATTTT.

V and J are TRBV6-5 and TRBJ2-7; 12 bases fit TRBD2. Per germline, CDR1 MNHEY and CDR2 SVGAGI. CDR3 size: 14 residues. Trimming at V came to 6 bases and at J to 4 bases, leaving 4 bases not matched to a gene. The CDR3 spells CASSHTSGRYEQYF. The CDR3 nucleotides are TGTGCCAGCAGCCACACTAGCGGGAGGTACGAGCAGTACTTC.

The chain has TRBV9 and TRBJ2-5; D remains unclear. Trimming left V 2 bases short and J 4 bases short, with 9 bases between. Per germline, CDR1 SGDLS and CDR2 YYNGEE. The CDR3 loop spans 13 amino acids. As DNA, the CDR3 is TGTGCCAGCAGCGTCACCTACCGAGAGACCCAGTACTTC. Translated, it gives CASSVTYRETQYF.